This TCR beta chain was documented in a study of T cell clonotyping in hematopoietic cell transplantation. Turning to the study itself: Cytoreduction preceded collection of pretransplant recipient samples.

Time point of the sample: recipient sample about 28 days before transplant, after cytoreduction. Method: immunoSEQ multiplex PCR; TCRdb's copy keeps in-frame clones and lacks some. The sample includes more than 70,000 clones, 90% to 96% of them seen just once. Regarding this clone: Its antigen is currently unknown. The junction departs from the called germline gene at one end, perhaps through a read error.

Study-level points and caveats: Pathologically expanded recipient clonotypes increased progressively from day 30 to day 180 as diversity fell.

The germline V gene encodes CDR1 SQVTM and CDR2 ANQGSEA. The CDR3 loop spans 15 amino acids. The receptor comes from a woman in her forties or fifties with acute myeloid leukemia. Some clones in this sample may be carry-over from other donors' samples. This rearrangement joins TRBV29-1 to TRBJ2-6; 10 bases agree with TRBD1. This specimen was peripheral blood mononuclear cells, taken before stem cell transplant. Here the CDR3 DNA reads TGCAGCGTGGGGGGACAGGGGACTGGGGCCAACGTCCTGATTTTC. As protein: CSVGGQGTGANVLIF.